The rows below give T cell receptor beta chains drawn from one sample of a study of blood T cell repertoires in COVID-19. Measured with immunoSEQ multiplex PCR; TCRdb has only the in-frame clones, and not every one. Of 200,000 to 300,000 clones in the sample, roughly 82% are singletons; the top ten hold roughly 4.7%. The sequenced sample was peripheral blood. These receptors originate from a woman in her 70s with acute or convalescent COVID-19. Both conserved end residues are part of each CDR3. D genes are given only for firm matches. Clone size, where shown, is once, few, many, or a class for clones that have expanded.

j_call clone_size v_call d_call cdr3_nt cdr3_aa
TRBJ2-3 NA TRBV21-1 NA TGTGCCAGCAGCAAAGCCAGGTTGAGCACAGATACGCAGTATTTT CASSKARLSTDTQYF
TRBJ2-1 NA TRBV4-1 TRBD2 TGCGCCAGCAGCCAACGAGGCTTGAGCGGGGACGTCCTACTACCGTACAATGAGCAGTTCTTC CASSQRGLSGDVLLPYNEQFF
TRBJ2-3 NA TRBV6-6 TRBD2 TGTGCCAGCAGAATTAGCGGGGGGGCGGGAGATACGCAGTATTTT CASRISGGAGDTQYF
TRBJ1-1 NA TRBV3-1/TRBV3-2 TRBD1 TGTGCCAGCAGCCAGACTACAGGGGCCACTGAAGCTTTCTTT CASSQTTGATEAFF
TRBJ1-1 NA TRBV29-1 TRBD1 TGCAGCGTTGACGGACAGGGCGGAAGGGGCGCTGAAGCTTTCTTT CSVDGQGGRGAEAFF
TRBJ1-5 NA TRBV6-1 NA TGTGCCAGCAGTGAGGGACACCCCAATCAGCCCCAGCATTTT CASSEGHPNQPQHF
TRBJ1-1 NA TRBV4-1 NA TGCGCCAGCAGCCAAGGGAGTAGGGAGGCCACTGAAGCTTTCTTT CASSQGSREATEAFF
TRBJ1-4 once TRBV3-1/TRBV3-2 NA TGTGCCAGCAGCCCAAACAGGGTGGGTGAAAAACTGTTTTTT CASSPNRVGEKLFF
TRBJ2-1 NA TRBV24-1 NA TGTGCCACCAGTTCTCTAGGGGGCTCCTACAATGAGCAGTTCTTC CATSSLGGSYNEQFF
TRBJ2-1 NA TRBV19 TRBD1 TGTGCCAGTAGTATGAGACAGGGATACAATGAGCAGTTCTTC CASSMRQGYNEQFF
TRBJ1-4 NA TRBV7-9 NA TGTGCCAGCAGCTTAGCCAGGGGCCGTGATGAAAAACTGTTTTTT CASSLARGRDEKLFF
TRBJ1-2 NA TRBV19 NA TGTGCCAGTAGTATAGAATCCCGGCCCGGAGATACTGGCGGCTACACCTTC CASSIESRPGDTGGYTF
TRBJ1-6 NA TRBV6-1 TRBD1 TGTGCCAGCAGTGAAGGACAGGGAAAGTCACCCCTCCACTTT CASSEGQGKSPLHF
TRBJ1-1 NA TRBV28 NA TGTGCCAGCAGTTTAAGCGGGCACAGGAACACTGAAGCTTTCTTT CASSLSGHRNTEAFF
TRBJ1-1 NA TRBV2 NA TGTGCCAGTTTCCGGGACAACCCGACGAACACTGAAGCTTTCTTT CASFRDNPTNTEAFF
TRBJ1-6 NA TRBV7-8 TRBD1 TGTGCCAGCAGCCGCAGGGGGGAAAATTCACCCCTCCACTTT CASSRRGENSPLHF
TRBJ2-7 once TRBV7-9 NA TGTGCCAGCAGCAACGGACAGGCGGGGTACGAGCAGTACTTC CASSNGQAGYEQYF
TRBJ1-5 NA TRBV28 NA TGTGCCAGCAGTTTCGTGCGGAACGGGCCCCAGCATTTT CASSFVRNGPQHF
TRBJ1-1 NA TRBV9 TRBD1 TGTGCCAGCAGCTCTAGTTGGGGACAGGGGGCTGAAGCTTTCTTT CASSSSWGQGAEAFF
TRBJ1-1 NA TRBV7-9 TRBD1 TGTGCCAGCAGCTTACTACAGGGGCACACTGAAGCTTTCTTT CASSLLQGHTEAFF
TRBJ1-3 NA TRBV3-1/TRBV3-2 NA TGTGCCAGCAGCCAAGGAGGCCCTGGAAACACCATATATTTT CASSQGGPGNTIYF
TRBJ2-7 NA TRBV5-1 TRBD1 TGCGCCAGCAGCTTCGGACAGGGACCCTACGAGCAGTACTTC CASSFGQGPYEQYF
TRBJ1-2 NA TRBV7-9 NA TGTGCCAGCAGCTTGGGCCTCTATGGCTACACCTTC CASSLGLYGYTF
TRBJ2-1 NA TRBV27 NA TGTGCCAGCAGTTTCGGCAGGGAAGGGAATGAGCAGTTCTTC CASSFGREGNEQFF
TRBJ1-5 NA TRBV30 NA TGTGCCTGGAGTGTATTCGGATCGACTAATCAGCCCCAGCATTTT CAWSVFGSTNQPQHF
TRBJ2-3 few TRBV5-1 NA TGCGCCAGCAGCCTGGCGGAGTTTAAAGATACGCAGTATTTT CASSLAEFKDTQYF
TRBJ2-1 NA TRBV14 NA TGTGCCAGCAGCCCGACAGGACCTCATTTATCCAAGCTTATCTCCTACAATGAGCAGTTCTTC CASSPTGPHLSKLISYNEQFF
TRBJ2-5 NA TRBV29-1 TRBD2 TGCAGCGCTGTCCCACTAGCGGGGGGCCAAGAGACCCAGTACTTC CSAVPLAGGQETQYF
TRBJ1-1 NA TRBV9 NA TGTGCCAGCAGCGTAGTGGTGAGCACTGAAGCTTTCTTT CASSVVVSTEAFF
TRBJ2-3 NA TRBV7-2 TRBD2 TGTGCCAGCAGCCCGGGGGGGCCGACAGATACGCAGTATTTT CASSPGGPTDTQYF
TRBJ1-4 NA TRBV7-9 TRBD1 TGTGCCAGCAGCCCGGGGGGGACAGCTGGTGAAAAACTGTTTTTT CASSPGGTAGEKLFF
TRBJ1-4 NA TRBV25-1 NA TGTGCCAGCAGCTCCGGAGGATCGAATGAAAAACTGTTTTTT CASSSGGSNEKLFF
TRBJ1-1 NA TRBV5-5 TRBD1 TGTGCCAGCAGCCCCGGCCGGGACAGGGGAGCTTACACTGAAGCTTTCTTT CASSPGRDRGAYTEAFF